The 26 T cell receptor beta chains given below trace back to one sample, sequenced in a study of T cell responses to AZD1222 COVID-19 vaccine. Here immunoSEQ multiplex PCR was the method, and the copy in TCRdb shows in-frame clones only, minus some. The sample yields some 120,000 clones, about 85% seen once. Sequenced material: peripheral blood, taken on day 0 of AZD1222 vaccination. These receptors all come from an adult in good health.

The V and J genes are TRBV3-1 (or the pseudogene TRBV3-2) and TRBJ1-5; D is uncertain. There are 13 residues in the CDR3. Trimming stripped 6 bases from V and 5 bases from J, with 11 bases between. The V gene's germline CDR1 is LGHDT and CDR2 YNNKEL (reference sequence). For the CDR3, the DNA is TGTGCCAGCAGTCGACTGCCCGATCAGCCCCAGCATTTT. It encodes CASSRLPDQPQHF.

This chain links TRBV28 with TRBJ2-3, with D possibly being TRBD2 (5 bases). The CDR3 is 12 amino acids. Trimming left V 8 bases short and J 2 bases short, with 8 bases between. Germline loops: CDR1 MDHEN, CDR2 SYDVKM. The CDR3: CASSGDTDTQYF. The DNA of the CDR3 is TGTGCCAGCTCCGGGGACACAGATACGCAGTATTTT.

The chain carries TRBV7-9 and TRBJ2-3, with D perhaps TRBD1 (6 bases). Germline lookup yields CDR1 SEHNR and CDR2 FQNEAQ (reference sequence). V was clipped by 5 bases and J by 0 bases, with 18 bases between them. This CDR3 is built from 17 residues. CDR3 amino acids: CASSPLGRGTSTDTQYF. As DNA, the CDR3 is TGTGCCAGCAGCCCCCTGGGCAGGGGAACTAGCACAGATACGCAGTATTTT.

The chain carries TRBV3-1 (or the pseudogene TRBV3-2) and TRBJ1-6; D not resolved. The germline V and J ends were trimmed by 3 bases and 7 bases, with 10 bases remaining between them. CDR1 LGHDT and CDR2 YNNKEL come from the germline V gene (reference sequence). This CDR3 has 14 residues. The CDR3 coding sequence is TGTGCCAGCAGCCACGGGTGGGGAAATTCACCCCTCCACTTT. Protein sequence: CASSHGWGNSPLHF.

V is TRBV6-2 or TRBV6-3 and J is TRBJ1-1, with TRBD1 matching over 7 bases. The ends lost 2 bases at V and 6 bases at J; junction bases unmatched: 3. This CDR3 is built from 13 residues. Germline assignment: CDR1 MNHEY and CDR2 SVGEGT. CDR3 sequence: CASSYGTVAEAFF. CDR3 coding DNA: TGTGCCAGCAGTTACGGGACAGTAGCTGAAGCTTTCTTT.

This chain uses TRBV5-1 with TRBJ1-1, with D possibly TRBD1 on 6 matching bases. Germline V CDR1 and CDR2: SGHRS, YFSETQ. The CDR3 is 16 amino acids. Trimming shortened V by 4 bases and J by 0 bases, and 16 bases separated the two germline ends. This CDR3 reads CASSRQGGRMNTEAFF. In DNA form, the CDR3 reads TGCGCCAGCAGCCGACAAGGGGGTAGAATGAACACTGAAGCTTTCTTT.

The rearrangement links TRBV5-6 to TRBJ1-3, with 9 positions matching TRBD1. After removal of 1 base from V and 4 bases from J, the junction contained 6 bases not matched to a gene. The CDR3 sequence is 16 residues long. Germline V gives CDR1 SGHDT, CDR2 YYEEEE. CDR3 sequence: CASSLLWDREGNTIYF. The CDR3 DNA reads TGTGCCAGCAGCTTGTTGTGGGACAGGGAGGGAAACACCATATATTTT.

The chain recombines TRBV5-1 with TRBJ2-7, with unresolved D. V gave up 4 bases and J gave up 0 bases, with 11 bases separating them. The CDR3 sequence is 14 residues long. The germline CDR1 and CDR2 sequences are SGHRS and YFSETQ. CDR3 protein: CASSPAVTSYEQYF. As DNA, the CDR3 is TGCGCCAGCAGCCCGGCCGTAACCTCCTACGAGCAGTACTTC.

The chain recombines TRBV2 with TRBJ1-2; 10 nucleotides line up with TRBD1. V gave up 4 bases and J gave up 2 bases; unmatched junction bases: 4. The germline gives CDR1 SNHLY, CDR2 FYNNEI. The CDR3 is 15 residues long. The CDR3 nucleotides read TGTGCCAGCAGTGTGACAGGGGGCCTAAACTATGGCTACACCTTC. Protein sequence: CASSVTGGLNYGYTF.

The genes are TRBV14 and TRBJ2-1, with 10 nucleotides matching TRBD1. The CDR3 consists of 15 residues. Unmatched junction bases numbered 9, after V lost 6 bases and J lost 7 bases. Germline V CDR1 and CDR2: SGHDN, FVKESK. CDR3 in DNA: TGTGCCAGCAGGCTGACAGGGGGCATGTCGAATGAGCAGTTCTTC. Translated: CASRLTGGMSNEQFF.

V usage is TRBV27 and J usage is TRBJ2-1; D gene uncertain. This CDR3 has 14 residues. Germline V gives CDR1 MNHEY, CDR2 SMNVEV (reference sequence). Trimming removed 7 bases from V and 3 bases from J, with 13 bases in between. The CDR3 spells CASKAAVSYNEQFF. The DNA for the CDR3 is TGTGCCAGCAAAGCTGCGGTGAGCTACAATGAGCAGTTCTTC.

This clone was seen more than once but under ten times. The chain links TRBV19 to TRBJ1-2, with a possible D match to TRBD1 (5 bases). Germline V gene sequence: CDR1 LNHDA, CDR2 SQIVND (reference sequence). Trimming cost V 11 bases and J 6 bases, with 25 bases left between them. The CDR3 sequence is 15 residues long. In DNA form, the CDR3 reads TGTGCCTCACAACTCGCGGGAGGACATCGGGATGGCTACACCTTC. Translating it yields CASQLAGGHRDGYTF.

The chain recombines TRBV7-2 with TRBJ1-1; D unclear. Germline V gene lookup returns CDR1 SGHTA and CDR2 FQGNSA. V lost 2 bases, J lost 5 bases, and 6 bases lay in between. The CDR3 has 12 residues. The CDR3 spells CASSLTRTEAFF. CDR3 DNA sequence: TGTGCCAGCAGCTTAACAAGGACTGAAGCTTTCTTT.

The chain combines TRBV4-2 with TRBJ1-5; perhaps TRBD1 as D (5 bases). Germline V gene sequence: CDR1 LGHNA, CDR2 YNFKEQ. The V end was cut by 1 base, the J end by 4 bases, with 14 bases between. The CDR3 length is 16 residues. This chain's CDR3 is CASSQVSGLQNQPQHF. CDR3 bases: TGTGCCAGCAGCCAAGTTTCAGGGCTCCAAAATCAGCCCCAGCATTTT.

The genes are TRBV5-1 and TRBJ1-2, with 11 bases lining up with TRBD1. Per the germline V gene, CDR1 is SGHRS and CDR2 is YFSETQ. V gave up 4 bases and J gave up 7 bases; unmatched junction bases: 15. This CDR3 has 17 residues. CDR3 nucleotide sequence: TGCGCCAGCAGCCCAAACACCCCGGGACAGGGGGATGGTGGCTACACCTTC. It is translated as CASSPNTPGQGDGGYTF.

CDR3 residues: CASSLQTEAFF. CDR3 bases: TGTGCCAGCAGCTTACAGACTGAAGCTTTCTTT. The chain uses TRBV5-6 and TRBJ1-1; D uncertain. Germline loops: CDR1 SGHDT, CDR2 YYEEEE. This CDR3 spans 11 amino acids. V was cut by 2 bases and J by 5 bases, with 4 bases left in between. Complete variable domain (other parts from reference TRBV5-6 and TRBJ1-1): DAGVTQSPTHLIKTRGQQVTLRCSPKSGHDTVSWYQQALGQGPQFIFQYYEEEERQRGNFPDRFSGHQFPNYSSELNVNALLLGDSALYLCASSLQTEAFFGQGTRLTVV.

This clone is a singleton in its sample. The chain has TRBV24-1 and TRBJ2-5; weak D call: TRBD1 (6 bases). V lost 1 base, J lost 2 bases, and 13 bases lay in between. CDR1 and CDR2 from the germline V gene are KGHDR and SFDVKD. CDR3 length: 16 residues. The CDR3 DNA is TGTGCCACCAGTGATTTTAATCGGGACACACAAGAGACCCAGTACTTC. Amino acids: CATSDFNRDTQETQYF.

This clone was picked up a small number of times. The chain employs TRBV6-1 and TRBJ2-5, with 10 bases fitting TRBD2. The CDR3 extends over 16 amino acids. The V and J ends lost 0 bases and 2 bases, in that order; junction bases with no gene match: 3. CDR1 and CDR2 from the germline V gene are MNHNS and SASEGT. The CDR3 sequence is CASSEASSGGQETQYF. The CDR3 bases are TGTGCCAGCAGTGAAGCGTCTAGCGGGGGACAAGAGACCCAGTACTTC.

V is TRBV5-1 and J is TRBJ1-2; the D gene is possibly TRBD1 (6 bases). CDR1 SGHRS and CDR2 YFSETQ come from the germline V gene. The CDR3 length is 14 residues. V gave up 0 bases and J gave up 4 bases, with 10 bases separating them. The CDR3 region is CASSLAGARYGYTF. The CDR3 DNA follows: TGCGCCAGCAGCTTGGCAGGGGCCCGCTATGGCTACACCTTC.

The chain carries TRBV9 and TRBJ2-3; D is ambiguous. The germline gives CDR1 SGDLS, CDR2 YYNGEE. The CDR3 consists of 15 residues. V lost 2 bases and J lost 6, with 16 bases in between. CDR3 DNA sequence: TGTGCCAGCAGCGTTGACTCCAGAGGCTTGGATACGCAGTATTTT. Its protein is CASSVDSRGLDTQYF.

The rearrangement uses TRBV19 and TRBJ1-4; D is ambiguous. CDR1 and CDR2 (germline): LNHDA, SQIVND (reference sequence). V lost 3 bases to trimming and J lost 8 bases, with 22 bases between them. The CDR3 runs 17 residues. The DNA for the CDR3 is TGTGCCAGTAGTATTGAGGAGAGTTCATCGGTTAGAGAAAAACTGTTTTTT. Translating gives CASSIEESSSVREKLFF.

This chain uses TRBV28 with TRBJ2-7; no definite D call. V was pared by 1 base and J by 5 bases, with 12 bases between. This CDR3 comprises 14 residues. Per germline, CDR1 MDHEN and CDR2 SYDVKM. The CDR3 DNA reads as TGTGCCAGCAGTTTATCCCACGGAGTCCACGAGCAGTACTTC. It is translated as CASSLSHGVHEQYF.

The gene calls are TRBV5-4 and TRBJ2-5; 11 nucleotides agree with TRBD1. The CDR3 sequence is 15 residues long. Germline assignment: CDR1 SGHNT and CDR2 YYREEE (reference sequence). J lost 2 bases, V lost 4 bases, and 4 bases had no gene match. The CDR3, as DNA: TGTGCCAGCAGCCAGGGGACAGGGGGACAAGAGACCCAGTACTTC. As protein: CASSQGTGGQETQYF.

The DNA for the CDR3 is TGTGCCAGCAGCTTAACAGGGGGAAATGGCTACACCTTC. Translating it yields CASSLTGGNGYTF. V is TRBV9 and J is TRBJ1-2, with 8 bases matching TRBD1. Trimming cost V 4 bases and J 6 bases; bases outside gene matches: 5. CDR3 size: 13 residues. Germline loops: CDR1 SGDLS, CDR2 YYNGEE. The full variable domain, its missing parts supplied by reference TRBV9 and TRBJ1-2, is DSGVTQTPKHLITATGQRVTLRCSPRSGDLSVYWYQQSLDQGLQFLIQYYNGEERAKGNILERFSAQQFPDLHSELNLSSLELGDSALYFCASSLTGGNGYTFGSGTRLTVV.

The count of this clone is one. The chain has TRBV28 and TRBJ2-3; possibly TRBD2 for D (6 bases). Germline loops: CDR1 MDHEN, CDR2 SYDVKM. This CDR3 has 16 amino acids. V was cut by 2 bases and J by 0 bases, with 12 bases left in between. The CDR3 sequence is CASSLNGAGSTDTQYF. As DNA, the CDR3 is TGTGCCAGCAGTTTAAATGGTGCGGGAAGCACAGATACGCAGTATTTT.

CDR3 amino acids: CASSQYTQQGAYEQYF. The DNA for the CDR3 is TGTGCCAGCAGCCAATATACTCAGCAGGGAGCCTACGAGCAGTACTTC. V usage is TRBV4-2 and J usage is TRBJ2-7; D is possibly TRBD1 or TRBD2 (5 bases each). V was trimmed by 2 bases and J by 2 bases, leaving 16 bases between them. The V gene's germline CDR1 is LGHNA and CDR2 YNFKEQ. The CDR3 contains 16 residues.